This TCR beta chain was recorded in a study of blood T cell repertoires in COVID-19. Study-wide background: Sites across the United States, Italy and Spain contributed samples from acute and convalescent COVID-19. PBMCs, B-cell-depleted T cells, or T cells were the source of the cDNA or gDNA that made up the material.

Sequenced by immunoSEQ multiplex PCR; TCRdb stores in-frame clones only, minus some. The sample consists of hundreds of thousands of clones, 80% to 85% of them appearing once. The CDR3 runs to 14 residues. Germline V gives CDR1 SNHLY, CDR2 FYNNEI. V lost 6 bases to trimming and J lost 0 bases, with 8 bases between them. Sequencing was done on a sample of peripheral blood. This TCR was recovered from a woman in her sixties or seventies with active or convalescent COVID-19. The chain joins TRBV2 to TRBJ1-4; no clear D. This chain's CDR3 is CASRTVSTNEKLFF. CDR3 DNA sequence: TGTGCCAGCAGAACAGTCTCAACTAATGAAAAACTGTTTTTT.